One sample yielded the 20 T cell receptor beta chains listed below, sequenced in a study of T cell responses to AZD1222 COVID-19 vaccine. The data were produced by immunoSEQ multiplex PCR, yet TCRdb's version contains in-frame clones alone and is incomplete. In the table there are about 100,000 clones, more than 70% of which are singletons. The sample in question was peripheral blood, obtained on day 0 of AZD1222 vaccination. The receptor source for this set is an adult in good health.

This clone was observed a few times. This sequence joins TRBV4-1 and TRBJ1-4; 8 bases line up with TRBD1. The CDR3 contains 14 residues. V lost 4 bases to trimming and J lost 7 bases; unmatched junction nucleotides: 5. Germline loops: CDR1 MGHRA, CDR2 YSYEKL. The CDR3 protein is CASSPGTGAEKLFF. CDR3 bases: TGCGCCAGCAGCCCCGGGACAGGTGCTGAAAAACTGTTTTTT.

The chain has TRBV28 and TRBJ1-5, with 7 bases fitting TRBD1. CDR3 length: 14 amino acids. In germline, CDR1 is MDHEN, CDR2 SYDVKM. J gave up 3 bases and V 8 bases, and 7 bases lay outside the gene matches. Here the CDR3 reads CASGVDRVNQPQHF. CDR3 DNA sequence: TGTGCCAGCGGGGTCGACAGGGTCAATCAGCCCCAGCATTTT.

The chain recombines TRBV9 with TRBJ1-4; the match to TRBD1 covers 8 bases. The CDR3 spans 15 residues. The trim removed 3 bases at V and 5 bases at J, leaving 6 bases unmatched. The germline gives CDR1 SGDLS, CDR2 YYNGEE. CDR3 sequence reads: CASSAVGQGNEKLFF. CDR3 in DNA: TGTGCCAGCAGCGCAGTCGGACAGGGCAATGAAAAACTGTTTTTT.

The rearrangement links TRBV6-2 or TRBV6-3 to TRBJ2-7; D gene unclear. Germline assignment: CDR1 MNHEY and CDR2 SVGEGT. With 4 bases removed from V and 6 bases from J, the gap between germline ends came to 13 bases. The CDR3 has 13 amino acids. The CDR3 DNA sequence: TGTGCCAGCAGTTCACCCTCCAAGGGCGAGCAGTACTTC. Amino acids: CASSSPSKGEQYF.

The rearrangement links TRBV7-8 to TRBJ1-2, with 7 bases that match TRBD1. Germline CDR1 and CDR2: SGHVS and FQNEAQ. J gave up 4 bases and V 5 bases, and 4 bases lay outside the gene matches. CDR3 length: 13 amino acids. The CDR3 bases are TGTGCCAGCAGCGGGCGGACAGGCTATGGCTACACCTTC. This encodes CASSGRTGYGYTF.

The chain uses TRBV24-1 and TRBJ1-5; maybe TRBD1 (5 bases). CDR3 size: 14 residues. V gave up 9 bases and J gave up 2 bases, with 13 bases separating them. The germline CDR1 and CDR2 sequences are KGHDR and SFDVKD. The CDR3: CATSRAGGNQPQHF. In DNA form, the CDR3 reads TGTGCCACCTCACGGGCGGGGGGCAATCAGCCCCAGCATTTT.

This clone is a singleton in its sample. The chain combines TRBV19 with TRBJ2-5, with D perhaps given as TRBD1 or TRBD2 (6 bases each). The ends were cut back, 7 bases at V and 4 bases at J, with 19 bases in the middle. In germline, CDR1 is LNHDA, CDR2 SQIVND (reference sequence). CDR3 length: 15 amino acids. This chain's CDR3 is CASTLGRGQSETQYF. The CDR3 DNA follows: TGTGCCAGTACCCTAGGTCGGGGGCAATCAGAGACCCAGTACTTC.

This chain uses TRBV7-8 with TRBJ2-2, with a weak D call TRBD2 (5 bases). Germline V gene data show CDR1 as SGHVS and CDR2 as FQNEAQ. The CDR3 totals 14 residues. Trimming took 1 base from V and 6 from J, leaving 9 bases between them. CDR3 coding DNA: TGTGCCAGCAGCTTAGTAATCGGGGCCGGGGAGCTGTTTTTT. This gives the protein CASSLVIGAGELFF. The variable domain in full, with the rest retrieved from reference TRBV7-8 and TRBJ2-2, is GAGVSQSPRYKVAKRGQDVALRCDPISGHVSLFWYQQALGQGPEFLTYFQNEAQLDKSGLPSDRFFAERPEGSVSTLKIQRTQQEDSAVYLCASSLVIGAGELFFGEGSRLTVL.

In its sample, this clone was seen once. The chain has TRBV28 and TRBJ2-7; TRBD2 might be the D (6 bases). This CDR3 spans 13 amino acids. Germline V gene data show CDR1 as MDHEN and CDR2 as SYDVKM. The CDR3 DNA is TGTGCAGTAAAGGGAGGTTCCCTCTACGAGCAGTACTTC. Protein product: CAVKGGSLYEQYF.

This clone was seen more than once but under ten times. This chain uses TRBV6-6 with TRBJ1-6, with D maybe TRBD1 (6 bases). CDR1 and CDR2 (germline): MNHNY, SVGAGI (reference sequence). The CDR3 covers 14 residues. The V and J ends lost 2 bases and 5 bases respectively, with 7 bases between them. The CDR3 nucleotides read TGTGCCAGCAGTTACAGGGGGGATAATTCACCCCTCCACTTT. Translation gives CASSYRGDNSPLHF.

V gene TRBV7-3 combines with J gene TRBJ2-5; TRBD1 matches 10 bases. The CDR3 extends over 15 amino acids. Per germline, CDR1 SGHTA and CDR2 FQGTGA. The V segment lost 3 bases and the J segment 2 bases; nucleotides outside the gene matches: 3. CDR3 protein: CASSFAGQGQETQYF. CDR3 coding DNA: TGTGCCAGCAGCTTCGCGGGACAGGGGCAAGAGACCCAGTACTTC.

This sequence joins TRBV5-1 and TRBJ2-5; D uncertain. Per germline, CDR1 SGHRS and CDR2 YFSETQ. This CDR3 comprises 13 residues. Trimming stripped 9 bases from V and 3 bases from J, with 15 bases between. CDR3 amino acids: CATTWSQEETQYF. The CDR3 nucleotides read TGCGCCACAACTTGGTCGCAGGAAGAGACCCAGTACTTC.

The chain carries TRBV24-1 and TRBJ2-1, with D possibly TRBD1 on 6 matching bases. This CDR3 has 13 amino acids. CDR1 KGHDR and CDR2 SFDVKD come from the germline V gene. V lost 4 bases and J 12 bases, leaving 15 bases between the germline ends. CDR3 DNA sequence: TGTGCCACCAGTGAGGTTGGACAGTCGGTGCAGTTCTTC. This sequence encodes CATSEVGQSVQFF.

The CDR3 region is CASRPYTGELFF. The CDR3 region has the DNA TGTGCCAGCAGACCTTACACCGGGGAGCTGTTTTTT. The chain combines TRBV6-5 with TRBJ2-2; D is undetermined. V was clipped by 6 bases and J by 3 bases, with 5 bases between them. Germline-derived CDR1 and CDR2 are MNHEY and SVGAGI. The CDR3 totals 12 residues.

The chain links TRBV10-1 to TRBJ2-1; 11 bases fit TRBD1. Trimming took 0 bases from V and 5 from J; bases not matched to a gene: 9. CDR1 is WNHNN, CDR2 SYGVQD, per germline (reference sequence). CDR3 size: 18 residues. CDR3 in amino acids: CASSESKWGTGGHNEQFF. CDR3 sequence (DNA): TGCGCCAGCAGTGAGTCGAAGTGGGGGACAGGGGGACACAATGAGCAGTTCTTC.

In its sample, this clone was seen a few times. The rearrangement joins TRBV24-1 to TRBJ2-1; 7 bases map to TRBD2. J gave up 8 bases and V 1 base, and 13 bases lay outside the gene matches. The CDR3 length is 17 residues. CDR1 and CDR2 (germline): KGHDR, SFDVKD. The CDR3 region has the DNA TGTGCCACCAGTGATTTCCTAGGACAAGCGGGAATACATGAGCAGTTCTTC. It yields the protein CATSDFLGQAGIHEQFF.

The CDR3 DNA reads as TGTGCCAGCAGCTTAAATCAGGGATCCTACGAGCAGTACTTC. Translated, it gives CASSLNQGSYEQYF. The chain is built from TRBV7-2 and TRBJ2-7; tentative D call: TRBD1 (5 bases). Germline V gene sequence: CDR1 SGHTA, CDR2 FQGNSA. The length of the CDR3 is 14 residues. The germline V and J ends were trimmed by 2 bases and 1 base, with 9 bases remaining between them. The full variable domain, with the rest looked up from reference TRBV7-2 and TRBJ2-7, is GAGVSQSPSNKVTEKGKDVELRCDPISGHTALYWYRQSLGQGLEFLIYFQGNSAPDKSGLPSDRFSAERTGGSVSTLTIQRTQQEDSAVYLCASSLNQGSYEQYFGPGTRLTVT.

The chain carries TRBV7-8 and TRBJ1-6; D is unclear. The germline gives CDR1 SGHVS, CDR2 FQNEAQ. The length of the CDR3 is 14 residues. Between the trimmed V and J ends, which lost 2 bases and 7 bases, there was a span of 9 bases. CDR3: CASSLMVGNSPLHF. DNA of the CDR3: TGTGCCAGCAGCTTAATGGTGGGCAATTCACCCCTCCACTTT.

CDR3 sequence reads: CASSLGVSSGGPISYEQYF. CDR3 DNA sequence: TGCGCCAGCAGCTTAGGAGTGTCTAGCGGGGGGCCGATCTCCTACGAGCAGTACTTC. The chain links TRBV5-1 to TRBJ2-7; 11 bases map to TRBD2. Trimming cost V 2 bases and J 0 bases; bases outside gene matches: 13. The CDR3 is 19 amino acids. CDR1 is SGHRS, CDR2 YFSETQ, per germline.

The J gene is TRBJ2-3, the V gene TRBV20-1; a possible D gene is TRBD2 (5 bases). V lost 7 bases and J lost 4, with 9 bases in between. This CDR3 has 11 residues. Germline CDR1 and CDR2: DFQATT and SNEGSKA (reference sequence). The CDR3 loop reads CSVQEADTQYF. The CDR3 bases are TGCAGTGTCCAGGAGGCAGATACGCAGTATTTT.